Included here is one T cell receptor (beta chain) sequence, with context. Its target is not known. Only United States sites treated participants with HIV. Every specimen held between roughly 0.95-10 million cryopreserved PBMC. These were thawed and washed before DNA extraction. These data are taken from a study of long-term antiretroviral therapy in people with HIV. Study results and caveats: All time points showed a repertoire dominated by clones expanded before ART.

V gave up 3 bases and J gave up 0 bases, with 11 bases separating them. This CDR3 is 16 amino acids long. The V gene's germline CDR1 is SGHNT and CDR2 YENEEA. It was version v3.0 of the immunoSEQ assay that was run at survey level. TCRdb's table, derived via immunoSEQ multiplex PCR, lists solely in-frame clones and lacks some. The sample yields about 14,000 clones, 70% to 85% seen once. The sample consisted of unsorted PBMCs, taken 1.3 years before starting antiretroviral therapy. The J gene is TRBJ1-4, the V gene TRBV11-3; D call uncertain. The clonotype comes from a man aged 40-55 years with HIV. The chain's CDR3 is CASSFRTLATNEKLFF. CDR3 bases: TGTGCCAGCAGCTTCCGGACCCTTGCAACTAATGAAAAACTGTTTTTT.